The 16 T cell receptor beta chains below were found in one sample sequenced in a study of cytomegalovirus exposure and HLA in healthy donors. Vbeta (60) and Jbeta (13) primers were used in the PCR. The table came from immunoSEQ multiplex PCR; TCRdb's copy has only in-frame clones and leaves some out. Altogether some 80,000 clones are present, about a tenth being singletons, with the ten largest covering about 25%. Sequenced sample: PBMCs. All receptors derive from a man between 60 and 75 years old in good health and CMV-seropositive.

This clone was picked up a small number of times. CDR3 protein: CASSPGGVTQYF. CDR3 bases: TGTGCCAGCAGTCCCGGAGGGGTTACGCAGTATTTT. This chain links TRBV6-5 with TRBJ2-3; possibly TRBD2 for D (6 bases). Germline CDR1 is MNHEY and CDR2 is SVGAGI. Deletions cut 5 bases from V and 8 bases from J, with 11 bases between. The CDR3 totals 12 residues.

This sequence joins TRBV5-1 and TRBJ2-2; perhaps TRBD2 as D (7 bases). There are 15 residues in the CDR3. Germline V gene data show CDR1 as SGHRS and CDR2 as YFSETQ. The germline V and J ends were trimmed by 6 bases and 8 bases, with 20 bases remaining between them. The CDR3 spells CASTGGGGATGELFF. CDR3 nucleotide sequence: TGCGCCAGCACCGGGGGCGGGGGAGCAACTGGGGAGCTGTTTTTT.

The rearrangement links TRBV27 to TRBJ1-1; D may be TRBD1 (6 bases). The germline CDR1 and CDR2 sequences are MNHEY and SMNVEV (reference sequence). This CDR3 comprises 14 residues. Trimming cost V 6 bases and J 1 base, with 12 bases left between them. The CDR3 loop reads CASSLQGTNTEAFF. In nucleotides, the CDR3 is TGTGCCAGCAGCTTACAGGGAACGAACACTGAAGCTTTCTTT.

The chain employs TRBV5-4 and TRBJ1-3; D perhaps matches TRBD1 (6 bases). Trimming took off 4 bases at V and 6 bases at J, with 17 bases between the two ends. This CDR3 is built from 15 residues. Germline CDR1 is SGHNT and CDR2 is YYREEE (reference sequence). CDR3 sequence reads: CASSLQGYAENTIYF. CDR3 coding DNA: TGTGCCAGCAGCCTCCAGGGGTACGCAGAAAACACCATATATTTT.

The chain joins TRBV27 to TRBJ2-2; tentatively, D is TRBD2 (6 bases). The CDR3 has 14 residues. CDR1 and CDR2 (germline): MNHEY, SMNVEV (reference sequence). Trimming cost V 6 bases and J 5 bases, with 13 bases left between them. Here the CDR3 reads CASSMRGETGELFF. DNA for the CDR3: TGTGCCAGCAGCATGCGGGGAGAGACCGGGGAGCTGTTTTTT.

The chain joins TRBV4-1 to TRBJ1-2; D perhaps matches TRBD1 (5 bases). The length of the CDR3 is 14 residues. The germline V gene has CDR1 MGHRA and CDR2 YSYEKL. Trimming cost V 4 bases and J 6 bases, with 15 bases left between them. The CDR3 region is CASSLTEGGDGYTF. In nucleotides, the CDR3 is TGCGCCAGCAGCCTGACTGAGGGAGGGGATGGCTACACCTTC.

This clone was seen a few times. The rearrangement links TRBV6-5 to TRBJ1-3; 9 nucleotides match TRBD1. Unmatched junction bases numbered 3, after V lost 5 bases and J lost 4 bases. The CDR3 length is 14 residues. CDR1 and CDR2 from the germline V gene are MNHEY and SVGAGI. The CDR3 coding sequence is TGTGCCAGCAGTCGGACAGGGGACGGAAACACCATATATTTT. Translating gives CASSRTGDGNTIYF.

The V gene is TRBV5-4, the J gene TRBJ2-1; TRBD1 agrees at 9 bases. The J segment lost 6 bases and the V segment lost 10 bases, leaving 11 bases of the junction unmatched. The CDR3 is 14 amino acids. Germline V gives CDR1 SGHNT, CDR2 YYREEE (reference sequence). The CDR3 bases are TGTGCCCCGGAGGGACAGGGCTCTCCCAATGAGCAGTTCTTC. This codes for CAPEGQGSPNEQFF.

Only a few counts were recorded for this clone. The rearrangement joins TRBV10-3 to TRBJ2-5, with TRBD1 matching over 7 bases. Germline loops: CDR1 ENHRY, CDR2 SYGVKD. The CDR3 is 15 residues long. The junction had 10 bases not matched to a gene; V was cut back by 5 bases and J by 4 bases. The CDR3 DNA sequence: TGTGCCATCAGTTCCCCCGAGACAGGGATAGAGACCCAGTACTTC. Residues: CAISSPETGIETQYF.

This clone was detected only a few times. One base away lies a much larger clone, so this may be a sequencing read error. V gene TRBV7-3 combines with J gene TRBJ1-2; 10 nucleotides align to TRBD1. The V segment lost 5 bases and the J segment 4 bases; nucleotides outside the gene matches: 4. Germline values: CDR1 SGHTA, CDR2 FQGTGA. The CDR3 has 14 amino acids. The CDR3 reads CASSPGQGVYGYTF. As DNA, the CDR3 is TGTGCCAGCAGCCCCGGACAGGGGGTCTATGGCTACACCTTC.

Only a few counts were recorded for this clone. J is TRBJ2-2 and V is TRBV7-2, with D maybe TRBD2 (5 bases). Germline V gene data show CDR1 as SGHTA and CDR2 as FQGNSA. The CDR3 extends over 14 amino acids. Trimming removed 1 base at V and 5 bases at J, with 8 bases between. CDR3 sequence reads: CASSLDSGTGELFF. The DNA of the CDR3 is TGTGCCAGCAGCTTAGATTCGGGGACCGGGGAGCTGTTTTTT.

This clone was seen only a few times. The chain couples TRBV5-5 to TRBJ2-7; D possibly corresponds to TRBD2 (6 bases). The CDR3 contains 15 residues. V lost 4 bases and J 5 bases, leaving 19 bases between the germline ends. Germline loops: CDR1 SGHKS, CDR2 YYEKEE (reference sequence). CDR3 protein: CASSPTINAGNEQYV. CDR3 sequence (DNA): TGTGCCAGCAGCCCAACAATCAATGCGGGGAACGAGCAGTACGTC.

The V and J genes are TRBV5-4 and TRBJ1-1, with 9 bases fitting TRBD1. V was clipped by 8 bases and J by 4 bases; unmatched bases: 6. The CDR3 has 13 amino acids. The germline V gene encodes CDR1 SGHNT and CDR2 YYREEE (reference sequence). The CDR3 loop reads CARSDRGVTEAFF. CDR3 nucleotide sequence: TGTGCCAGATCAGACAGGGGGGTCACTGAAGCTTTCTTT.

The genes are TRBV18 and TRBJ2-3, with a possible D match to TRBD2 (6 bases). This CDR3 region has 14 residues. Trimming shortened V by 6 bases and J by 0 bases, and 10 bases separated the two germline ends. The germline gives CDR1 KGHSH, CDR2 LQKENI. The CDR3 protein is CASSYGTSTDTQYF. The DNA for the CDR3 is TGTGCCAGCTCTTACGGGACTAGCACAGATACGCAGTATTTT.

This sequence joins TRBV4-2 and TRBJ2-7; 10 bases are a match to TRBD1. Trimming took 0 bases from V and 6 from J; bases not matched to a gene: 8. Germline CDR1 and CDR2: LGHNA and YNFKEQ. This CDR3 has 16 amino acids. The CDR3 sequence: CASSQDQGTGVGEQYF. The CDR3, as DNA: TGTGCCAGCAGCCAAGATCAAGGGACAGGGGTGGGCGAGCAGTACTTC.

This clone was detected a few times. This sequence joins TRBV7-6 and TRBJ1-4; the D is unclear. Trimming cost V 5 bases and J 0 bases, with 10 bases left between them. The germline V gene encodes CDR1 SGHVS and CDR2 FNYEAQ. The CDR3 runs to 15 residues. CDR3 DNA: TGTGCCAGCAGCCAATCAGTTGCAACTAATGAAAAACTGTTTTTT. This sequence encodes CASSQSVATNEKLFF.